The next 28 T cell receptor beta chains were all read from a single sample in a study of regulatory T cells in long-lasting Graves disease. Time point meaning: persistent/refractory GD, antithyroid drugs over 5 years with positive TRAb. Generation of the TCR library employed RNA extracted from PBMCs. Building the TCR beta libraries relied on iRepertoire HTBI primers, and CDR3 regions underwent Arm-PCR. TCRdb redid the calling of the multiplex PCR reads with MiXCR, one entry per CDR3 protein. The data contain approximately 400,000 distinct CDR3 sequences, roughly 20% of them singletons. Sample: peripheral blood mononuclear cells (PBMCs), taken when the disease was refractory, from a patient treated with antithyroid drugs. These receptors originate from a female donor with Graves disease.

At least ten counts were recorded for this clonotype. V usage is TRBV15 and J usage is TRBJ2-7; D is possibly TRBD1 (5 bases). V lost 0 bases and J 9 bases, leaving 24 bases between the germline ends. The CDR3 contains 17 residues. The V gene's germline CDR1 is LNHNV and CDR2 YYDKDF (reference sequence). DNA for the CDR3: TGTGCCACCAGCAGAGATAAGGCGACAGTGGGGTTGTTCGGGCAGTACTTC. Encoded protein: CATSRDKATVGLFGQYF.

This clonotype was seen at least ten times. The chain combines TRBV12-3 or TRBV12-4 with TRBJ2-7, with 7 bases matching TRBD1. The CDR3 length is 15 residues. V trimming: 7 bases; J trimming: 1 base; junction bases outside the gene matches: 10. The DNA for the CDR3 is TGTGCCAGCACCAGAGGACAGGAAGTATCCTACGAGCAGTACTTC. This sequence encodes CASTRGQEVSYEQYF.

Many counts were recorded for this clonotype. The chain recombines TRBV6-1 with TRBJ2-7; D unclear. CDR3 length equals 15 residues. V was trimmed by 5 bases and J by 2 bases, leaving 16 bases between them. Germline-derived CDR1 and CDR2 are MNHNS and SASEGT. In DNA, the CDR3 is TGTGCCAGCAGTCTTCTGGGCGGTGGGGCCTACGAGCAGTACTTC. This translates into CASSLLGGGAYEQYF.

This clonotype was seen ten or more times. V usage is TRBV28 and J usage is TRBJ1-5; 7 bases are a match to TRBD1. CDR3 size: 15 residues. Germline values: CDR1 MDHEN, CDR2 SYDVKM. Trimming cost V 5 bases and J 0 bases; bases outside gene matches: 4. CDR3 bases: TGTGCCAGCAGTAAACAGGGGAATAGCAATCAGCCCCAGCATTTT. This gives the protein CASSKQGNSNQPQHF. Based on the CDR3 plus reference TRBV28 and TRBJ1-5, the full variable domain is DVKVTQSSRYLVKRTGEKVFLECVQDMDHENMFWYRQDPGLGLRLIYFSYDVKMKEKGDIPEGYSVSREKKERFSLILESASTNQTSMYLCASSKQGNSNQPQHFGDGTRLSIL.

This clonotype was counted a few times. CDR3 DNA: TGCGCCAGCAGCCAAGATAGAGGGGGATGGACTGAAGCTTTCTTT. It translates to CASSQDRGGWTEAFF. The chain has TRBV4-1 and TRBJ1-1; TRBD1 is a possible D gene (6 bases). The germline V gene has CDR1 MGHRA and CDR2 YSYEKL. The CDR3 has 15 amino acids. Trimming pared 0 bases from V and 5 bases from J, leaving 13 bases between.

CDR3 amino acids: CASSYSWTANTEAFF. CDR3 nucleotides: TGTGCCAGCAGTTACTCGTGGACGGCTAACACTGAAGCTTTCTTT. The chain carries TRBV6-5 and TRBJ1-1; D not certain. V gave up 0 bases and J gave up 2 bases, with 10 bases separating them. Germline V gene data show CDR1 as MNHEY and CDR2 as SVGAGI. This CDR3 region has 15 residues.

This clonotype was detected many times. This chain connects TRBV11-1 to TRBJ2-5; D is undetermined. The CDR3 consists of 13 residues. Germline values: CDR1 SGHAT, CDR2 FQDESV (reference sequence). The V end lost 3 bases, the J end lost 4 bases, and 9 bases lay between the germline ends. The CDR3 sequence: CASSFRLGETQYF. The CDR3 nucleotides are TGTGCCAGCAGCTTTAGGCTTGGAGAGACCCAGTACTTC.

V gene TRBV4-2 combines with J gene TRBJ1-2; D might be TRBD1 (5 bases). This CDR3 comprises 13 residues. Germline V gene data show CDR1 as LGHNA and CDR2 as YNFKEQ. V dropped 2 bases and J dropped 8 bases, with 12 bases sitting between them. The CDR3 reads CASSQLMGGGYTF. The CDR3 coding sequence is TGTGCCAGCAGCCAACTTATGGGGGGGGGCTACACCTTC.

This clonotype was seen a handful of times. V is TRBV27 and J is TRBJ2-6; no clear D. Trimming cost V 8 bases and J 0 bases, with 8 bases left between them. Germline V gene data show CDR1 as MNHEY and CDR2 as SMNVEV (reference sequence). The CDR3 covers 14 residues. The CDR3 coding sequence is TGTGCCAGCGGGCGGAACTCTGGGGCCAACGTCCTGACTTTC. Residues: CASGRNSGANVLTF.

This clonotype occurred many times. The genes are TRBV20-1 and TRBJ2-5; D gene ambiguous. The ends were cut back, 3 bases at V and 0 bases at J, with 11 bases in the middle. Per germline, CDR1 DFQATT and CDR2 SNEGSKA (reference sequence). CDR3 size: 14 residues. In nucleotides, the CDR3 is TGCAGTGCTAGCCCCTGGCAGAACCAAGAGACCCAGTACTTC. This sequence encodes CSASPWQNQETQYF.

J is TRBJ2-3 and V is TRBV28; D remains ambiguous. The germline V and J ends were trimmed by 8 bases and 4 bases, with 7 bases remaining between them. Germline V gives CDR1 MDHEN, CDR2 SYDVKM. The CDR3 contains 11 residues. The CDR3 here is CASGQADTQYF. The DNA for the CDR3 is TGTGCCAGCGGCCAGGCAGATACGCAGTATTTT.

The CDR3 loop reads CASSHGGSGANVLTF. The CDR3 DNA is TGTGCCAGCAGCCACGGAGGTTCTGGGGCCAACGTCCTGACTTTC. The V call is TRBV6-2 or TRBV6-3, the J call TRBJ2-6; tentative D call: TRBD2 (5 bases). V dropped 6 bases and J dropped 1 base, with 10 bases sitting between them. This CDR3 has 15 residues. Looked up from germline, CDR1 is MNHEY and CDR2 is SVGEGT.

The table lists this clonotype with a few counts. J is TRBJ2-7 and V is TRBV9; 7 bases map to TRBD2. This CDR3 region has 14 residues. Germline CDR1 is SGDLS and CDR2 is YYNGEE. V dropped 4 bases and J dropped 2; count of bases not matched to a gene: 6. This CDR3 is CASSPGTIAYEQYF. Written as DNA, the CDR3 is TGTGCCAGCAGCCCCGGGACTATCGCCTACGAGCAGTACTTC. The entire variable domain, with the rest obtained from reference TRBV9 and TRBJ2-7, is as follows: DSGVTQTPKHLITATGQRVTLRCSPRSGDLSVYWYQQSLDQGLQFLIQYYNGEERAKGNILERFSAQQFPDLHSELNLSSLELGDSALYFCASSPGTIAYEQYFGPGTRLTVT.

The CDR3 bases are TGTGCCAGCAGCCAGCGCTCCTACAATGAGCAGTTCTTC. As protein: CASSQRSYNEQFF. The V call is TRBV2, the J call TRBJ2-1; D is undetermined. The CDR3 spans 13 residues. Germline-derived CDR1 and CDR2 are SNHLY and FYNNEI. The germline V and J ends were trimmed by 6 bases and 0 bases, with 6 bases remaining between them.

This clonotype has just a few counts. The chain employs TRBV7-2 and TRBJ2-2; no definite D call. Trimming took off 2 bases at V and 5 bases at J, with 12 bases between the two ends. The CDR3 loop spans 15 amino acids. Germline CDR1 and CDR2: SGHTA and FQGNSA. The CDR3 loop is CASSLWLSGTGELFF. The CDR3 DNA follows: TGTGCCAGCAGCTTATGGCTCTCTGGGACCGGGGAGCTGTTTTTT.

Many counts were recorded for this clonotype. V and J are TRBV7-8 and TRBJ1-4, with TRBD1 matching over 8 bases. Per the germline V gene, CDR1 is SGHVS and CDR2 is FQNEAQ. V shed 1 base and J 2 bases; nucleotides not matched to a gene: 0. The CDR3 runs to 15 residues. The CDR3: CASSLGTGTNEKLFF. CDR3 coding DNA: TGTGCCAGCAGCTTAGGGACAGGGACTAATGAAAAACTGTTTTTT. The whole variable domain, filled in from reference TRBV7-8 and TRBJ1-4, reads GAGVSQSPRYKVAKRGQDVALRCDPISGHVSLFWYQQALGQGPEFLTYFQNEAQLDKSGLPSDRFFAERPEGSVSTLKIQRTQQEDSAVYLCASSLGTGTNEKLFFGSGTQLSVL.

This clonotype was recorded many times. This chain uses TRBV12-3 or TRBV12-4 with TRBJ1-1, with D perhaps matching TRBD1 (6 bases). This CDR3 is built from 15 residues. Trimming removed 3 bases from V and 1 base from J, with 12 bases in between. DNA of the CDR3: TGTGCCAGCAGTTTTGGGGGGACACCGAACACTGAAGCTTTCTTT. It translates to CASSFGGTPNTEAFF.

This clonotype was counted ten times or more. The V gene is TRBV6-2 or TRBV6-3, the J gene TRBJ1-5; TRBD1 is a possible D gene (5 bases). Trimming took off 6 bases at V and 0 bases at J, with 9 bases between the two ends. Germline values: CDR1 MNHEY, CDR2 SVGEGT. This CDR3 has 14 amino acids. Here the CDR3 DNA reads TGTGCCAGCAGGAGGGACGTTAGCAATCAGCCCCAGCATTTT. It encodes CASRRDVSNQPQHF.

DNA of the CDR3: TGTGCCAGCAGCGTCCCAACAGGGATGGGGACTGAAGCTTTCTTT. Protein: CASSVPTGMGTEAFF. V is TRBV9 and J is TRBJ1-1; perhaps TRBD1 as D (6 bases). The V gene's germline CDR1 is SGDLS and CDR2 YYNGEE. This CDR3 has 15 residues. V lost 2 bases and J lost 5, with 16 bases in between. Full variable domain (outside the CDR3, taken from reference TRBV9 and TRBJ1-1): DSGVTQTPKHLITATGQRVTLRCSPRSGDLSVYWYQQSLDQGLQFLIQYYNGEERAKGNILERFSAQQFPDLHSELNLSSLELGDSALYFCASSVPTGMGTEAFFGQGTRLTVV.

This clonotype occurred a few times. V is TRBV15 and J is TRBJ1-5, with unresolved D. Germline CDR1 LNHNV, CDR2 YYDKDF (reference sequence). The CDR3 sequence is 14 residues long. Trimming shortened V by 0 bases and J by 8 bases, and 11 bases separated the two germline ends. The CDR3 DNA reads as TGTGCCACCAGCAGAGATTTGGCACGGGAGCCCCAGCATTTT. It codes for CATSRDLAREPQHF. The entire variable domain, with the rest obtained from reference TRBV15 and TRBJ1-5, is as follows: DAMVIQNPRYQVTQFGKPVTLSCSQTLNHNVMYWYQQKSSQAPKLLFHYYDKDFNNEADTPDNFQSRRPNTSFCFLDIRSPGLGDTAMYLCATSRDLAREPQHFGDGTRLSIL.

The rearrangement uses TRBV19 and TRBJ1-2; D is undetermined. Germline-derived CDR1 and CDR2 are LNHDA and SQIVND (reference sequence). The CDR3 length is 14 residues. Trimming pared 6 bases from V and 2 bases from J, leaving 13 bases between. The CDR3 loop is CASRGLIPNYGYTF. In DNA, the CDR3 is TGTGCCAGTAGAGGGCTGATACCCAACTATGGCTACACCTTC.

The V gene is TRBV19, the J gene TRBJ1-1, with a weak D call TRBD1 (6 bases). V lost 5 bases, J lost 4 bases, and 17 bases lay in between. The CDR3 is 15 amino acids. Germline CDR1 reads LNHDA; CDR2 reads SQIVND (reference sequence). The CDR3 here is CASSRTDAVSTEAFF. DNA for the CDR3: TGTGCCAGTAGTCGGACAGATGCCGTGTCCACTGAAGCTTTCTTT.

This clonotype was picked up many times. The chain joins TRBV12-3 or TRBV12-4 to TRBJ1-1; no reliable D call. Trimming pared 6 bases from V and 3 bases from J, leaving 8 bases between. The CDR3 covers 12 residues. The DNA for the CDR3 is TGTGCCAGCAGGGCGGGGTACACTGAAGCTTTCTTT. Translating it yields CASRAGYTEAFF.

V is TRBV2 and J is TRBJ2-1; 8 bases match TRBD2. This CDR3 contains 13 residues. Germline V gene data show CDR1 as SNHLY and CDR2 as FYNNEI. J was trimmed by 2 bases and V by 9 bases; bases with no gene match: 3. CDR3 protein: CARAGGTYNEQFF. As DNA, the CDR3 is TGTGCCAGGGCGGGAGGAACCTACAATGAGCAGTTCTTC.

The chain has TRBV10-2 and TRBJ1-1; perhaps TRBD1 as D (6 bases). The CDR3 spans 14 residues. Trimming pared 7 bases from V and 1 base from J, leaving 13 bases between. Germline lookup yields CDR1 WSHSY and CDR2 SAAADI. The CDR3 DNA is TGCGCCAGCAACGAGGACAGTTGGAACACTGAAGCTTTCTTT. This gives the protein CASNEDSWNTEAFF.

This clonotype was observed at least ten times. V gene TRBV12-3 or TRBV12-4 combines with J gene TRBJ2-7; a possible D gene is TRBD1 (6 bases). Between the trimmed V and J ends, which lost 1 base and 8 bases, there was a span of 12 bases. This CDR3 has 13 residues. This CDR3 is CASSLVQGQKQYF. CDR3 DNA sequence: TGTGCCAGCAGTTTAGTTCAGGGGCAAAAGCAGTACTTC.

This chain uses TRBV20-1 with TRBJ2-7; D uncertain. The CDR3 has 15 residues. CDR1 and CDR2 from the germline V gene are DFQATT and SNEGSKA (reference sequence). V was clipped by 0 bases and J by 0 bases, with 12 bases between them. The CDR3 sequence: CSARDFRVDSYEQYF. The CDR3 bases are TGCAGTGCTAGAGATTTTCGGGTAGACTCCTACGAGCAGTACTTC.

This clonotype was counted many times. The chain joins TRBV6-9 to TRBJ1-1; TRBD1 is a possible D gene (6 bases). The V end lost 4 bases, the J end lost 8 bases, and 11 bases lay between the germline ends. CDR3 length equals 12 residues. Germline-derived CDR1 and CDR2 are MNHGY and SVAAGI. The CDR3 DNA sequence: TGTGCCAGCAGTTCCTGGACAGCGGAAGCTTTCTTT. Amino acid sequence: CASSSWTAEAFF.